This TCR beta chain is drawn from a study of cytomegalovirus exposure and HLA in healthy donors listed by TCRdb under 2017. With respect to the entire study: In an earlier analysis of 587 of the donors, around 300 Gb of sequence data and 90 million to 130 million unique TCR beta sequences from about 179 million T cells were reported. Roughly 300 gigabases of sequencing data and tens of millions of unique TCR sequences were included in an early release covering about 700 HLA-typed donors. HLA typing covered class I and class II loci at four-digit resolution. All discovery cohort repertoires had been generated on a single sequencing platform. The study combined high-throughput TCR immunosequencing, statistical association of individual TCRs with disease status, and machine learning to predict cytomegalovirus infection status. In a later analysis, previously published TCR beta repertoires from 666 donors were re-analyzed and high-resolution HLA genotyping was added so that TCR occurrence patterns could be studied. Rather than using new phenotypic data, the later analysis identified candidate immune exposures from TCR beta sequences and from how often those sequences occurred across donors. In an earlier analysis of roughly 580 of the donors, high-throughput TCR beta sequencing was used to judge whether each TCR beta V gene segment behaved as functional or pseudogenic. Typing coverage varied by locus: 629-630 donors for A, B, C, DRB1 and DQB1; roughly 500 for DQA1; approximately 570 for DPA1; around 490 for DPB1. Donor age, sex, ethnicity and CMV serostatus were compiled together with the repertoire data. Among the roughly 390 genotyped donors, around 79% belonged to the genetic ancestry cluster associated with self-reported Caucasian donors. Genome-wide SNP genotypes for about 65% of the 666 donors were used in a later genetic analysis, which treated that subset as a discovery cohort. Because of strong linkage in the cohort, roughly five DR-DQ haplotypes were treated as single units for association and clustering. The study used immunosequencing to profile the T cell repertoires of 666 subjects and linked those repertoires to cytomegalovirus serostatus. The study aimed to test whether signatures of past pathogen exposure could be identified by cataloging public T cell receptors. On average, roughly 250,000 unique TCR beta nucleotide sequences were sequenced per donor among 398 genotyped donors of the cohort, with roughly 18% of those sequences being non-productive. Along with the approximately 620-subject first cohort, a separate validation cohort of around 110 different subjects was used.

The protocol used for the library was the immunoSEQ multiplex PCR assay. A mixture of 60 forward primers for TCR Vbeta segments and 13 reverse primers for TCR Jbeta segments was used in the multiplex PCR. A multiplex PCR assay on genomic DNA amplified the CDR3 region of rearranged TCR beta genes. The Illumina HiSeq System was used to sequence the amplified TCR beta libraries as 87-base-pair reads. Under the source paper's analysis protocol: A later analysis tallied around 80 million unique TCR beta chains across the 550 to 850 repertoires, and around 12 million of those chains were shared by two or more donors. Raw reads were error-corrected and collapsed into unique sequences with a nearest-neighbor algorithm that merged closely related sequences to remove PCR and sequencing errors. Alignment of CDR3 sequences to IMGT reference sequences was used to assign V, D and J gene segments. For a sequence to be retained, at least a six-nucleotide match to both a V gene segment and a J gene segment was required. Rearrangements were called productive when the CDR3 lacked stop codons and stayed in frame with V and J; all others were non-productive. Following IMGT convention, CDR3 was defined as the stretch from the second conserved V-encoded cysteine to the conserved J-encoded phenylalanine. Sequences without an unambiguous match to a single V gene segment were excluded from the earlier analysis of approximately 600 of the donors. In an earlier analysis of some 590 of the donors, a V segment was called functional when productive rearrangements were above 56.7%, and segregating when the standard deviation between donors exceeded 5%. To diagnose cytomegalovirus status from the catalog of TCR beta chain sequences, a statistical classification framework was built. In a later analysis, V and J genes were assigned by comparing TCR nucleotide sequences against IMGT/GENE-DB human TR gene sequences. In a later analysis, CDR3 sequences and most-parsimonious VDJ recombination scenarios were assigned using the TCRdist pipeline. In a later analysis, every TCR beta chain was defined by the combination of its CDR3 amino acid sequence and its V-gene family, and reads without a unique V-gene family were dropped. In a later analysis, 450 to 600 highly shared, low-generation-probability nucleotide sequences were removed to address suspected cross-contamination and a sequencing artifact. In a later analysis, a clonal expansion index was calculated for each public chain from normalized within-repertoire ranks of inferred template counts. In a later analysis, generation probabilities were computed using a VDJ recombination model fitted to out-of-frame rearrangements, and the results were checked against IGoR. In a later analysis, hypergeometric tests were used to score TCR-TCR, TCR-HLA and TCR-CMV co-occurrence, with a repertoire-size bias correction applied to TCR pairs. False discovery rates were estimated in a later analysis by permuting HLA or CMV assignments 20 times. A later analysis grouped co-occurring TCRs with DBSCAN, adding TCRdist sequence similarity when clustering within HLA-allele-positive subsets. Repertoires with fewer than 30,000 or more than 120,000 public chains, plus five repertoires with anomalous nucleotide sharing, were excluded from co-occurrence clustering. Here the immuneACCESS table is served through TCRdb, limited to in-frame sequences with V and J called. Missing clones are a known gap in these copies; in checked studies unresolved V genes cover under half, and the rest lacks a known reason. From that table come the V and J calls and clone size; the DNA was used to work out D and trimming. This sample lists hundreds of thousands of clones; roughly 80% were detected once. The top ten constitute about 3.1% of the sample.

The cohort consisted of fewer than 700 healthy bone marrow donors. All cohort members were sampled while nominally healthy, although unrecorded immune exposures were likely present. The donor was CMV seronegative and was included in the group of a few hundred seronegative cohort members. Each donor provided a peripheral blood sample, and peripheral blood mononuclear cells were used for TCR beta sequencing. The Qiagen DNeasy Blood Extraction Kit was used to extract genomic DNA from the blood cell samples. Comments on this clone: Its target antigen remains unknown. No clone much larger than this one lies a single base away; base qualities are absent.

The CDR3 contains 14 residues, cysteine and phenylalanine counted. Only CDR3 DNA remains: 42 bases, in frame from the first base. Trimming costs V 3 bases and J 5 bases, and their ends lie 12 bases apart. Per the germline V gene, SGDLS is the CDR1 and YYNGEE is the CDR2. Results and caveats for the whole study, not just this receptor: Because counts were too low, approximately 18 rarely observed V segments, including chromosome 9 orphons, were excluded from the earlier analysis of 500 to 700 of the donors. Immune exposure information for the cohort was limited to CMV serostatus. A cluster of highly shared sequence variants was judged likely to be a technical artifact of the sequencing pipeline. Some IMGT-functional V segments, including TRBV6-2 and TRBV6-3, could not be distinguished by the 87-base-pair reads and were therefore excluded. A later analysis found that most CMV-associated TCR beta chains appeared HLA-restricted, with HLA associations seemingly driven largely by CMV exposure. Linkage disequilibrium might explain the correlated functional status among segregating V segments, but an unknown experimental factor could not be ruled out. A further reported finding was that TCR beta sequences accurately predicted the HLA-A and HLA-B alleles for most subjects in the first cohort. According to a later analysis, parvovirus B19, influenza, CMV and Epstein-Barr virus appeared linked to several top co-occurrence clusters. Roughly uniform sequencing depth across donors was assumed in presence/absence analyses, although this assumption may not hold. Assigning TCR associations to individual alleles was difficult when HLA alleles, especially DR and DQ, strongly co-occurred. A later analysis found that TCR association rates varied across HLA loci, with DRB1 alleles showing the most associated TCRs and HLA-C alleles the fewest. In an earlier analysis of some 550 of the donors, most TCR beta V segments were observed in productive rearrangements about 90% or about 30% of the time, broadly matching IMGT annotations. A total of 164 TCR beta chains were listed by the study as associated with cytomegalovirus. Specific HLA alleles were associated with 16,951 TCR beta sequences at a false discovery rate of 0.05 in a later analysis. Across donors, most TCR sequences were observed very rarely, whereas some public TCRs were present in many individuals. HLA typing was unavailable for some donors at each locus, so association tests used only the typed subset. The cohort was sequenced for TCR beta chains only, and without alpha or paired-chain data the features that could be detected were limited. In a later genetic analysis, a missense DCLRE1C variant was associated with V-gene and J-gene trimming of TCR beta chains, and the association was replicated in an independent cohort. According to a later genetic analysis, donors in an Asian-associated ancestry cluster had fewer N-insertions in productive TCRs than the approximately 690-donor mean. It was suggested by the authors that the approach could potentially be generalized to other disease states and immunological phenotypes. The classifier was reported to diagnose cytomegalovirus status with high specificity and sensitivity in both the original cohort and the validation cohort. In a later analysis, HLA-associated TCR beta chains showed more clonal expansion and lower generation probabilities than non-associated chains that were equally common. A few of the identified cytomegalovirus-associated TCR beta chains were confirmed in vitro to be specific for cytomegalovirus antigens.

The sample consisted of PBMCs. This TCR was sampled from a man aged 25 to 40 in good health and CMV-seronegative. The receptor chain draws on TRBV9 and TRBJ2-1; TRBD1 is a weak D gene call, 6 bases matching. DNA sequence: TGTGCCAGCAGCGGCCCGGACAGCAACAATGAGCAGTTCTTC. This encodes CASSGPDSNNEQFF.